This T cell receptor beta chain was captured by sequencing in a study of blood T cell repertoires in COVID-19. There are 13 residues in the CDR3. V lost 5 bases and J lost 10, with 17 bases in between. Germline CDR1 reads SEHNR; CDR2 reads FQNEAQ (reference sequence). Authors' data handling: Amplification of reference gene primers was used by the study to estimate nucleated cell counts. TCRdb keeps only in-frame clones here, not all; method: immunoSEQ multiplex PCR. That table furnishes V, J and clone size, whereas the DNA furnished D and trimming. The table lists a few hundred thousand clones, around nine tenths of them singletons.

This TCR derives from a man aged 45-65 years with acute or convalescent COVID-19. V usage is TRBV7-9 and J usage is TRBJ1-1; TRBD1 might be the D (5 bases). The sequenced sample consisted of peripheral blood. Written as DNA, the CDR3 is TGTGCCAGCAGCGCAAGCGGAGGGGATTCAGCTTTCTTT. Translating gives CASSASGGDSAFF.